This T cell receptor beta chain was profiled in a study of vaccination and CD4 T cells after COVID-19 (dated 2022 in TCRdb). General notes on the study: The convalescent cohort included six males and four females, with two Hispanic individuals, seven Caucasians, two Asians and one multiracial person. Overlapping spike peptide pools from SARS-CoV-2 and from the common cold coronaviruses HCoV-NL63, HCoV-OC43 and HCoV-229E were used as culture stimuli. Post-COVID blood samples were collected from convalescent patients a median of around 96 days after diagnosis, with a range of roughly 30 to 161 days. Participants received two doses of either the Pfizer-BioNTech BNT162b2 vaccine (n=8) or the Moderna mRNA-1273 vaccine (n=2). The time from the second vaccine dose to post-vaccine blood sampling had a median of 72 days and ranged from about 12 to 250 days. Memory CD4+ T cell crossreactivity between SARS-CoV-2 and common cold coronavirus spike proteins was assessed at the TCR clonotype level in an earlier paper using these donors. Control cultures used a CEFX viral epitope pool as positive control, an HIV-1 Nef peptide pool as negative control, or no peptide. In more than eight COVID-19 convalescent patients and a handful of infection-naive healthy vaccine recipients, researchers compared the spike-specific CD4+ TCR repertoire from before mRNA vaccination with the repertoire from after.

At the junction V is shortened by 3 bases and J by 6 bases, with 11 bases in between. Reading from cysteine to phenylalanine, the CDR3 counts 12 amino acids. Of the read, only the CDR3 DNA is kept; its 36 bases are in frame from base 1. In the germline V gene (reference sequence), CDR1 corresponds to DFQATT and CDR2 to SNEGSKA. The full study reports these points: In convalescent patients, nearly all vaccine-specific clones (304 of 307) were found to be mono-reactive for SARS-CoV-2 spike rather than cross-reactive with common cold coronaviruses. The study included relatively few convalescent patients and did not analyze early timepoints after natural infection. Although the median number of SARS-CoV-2-reactive clonotypes went up from 20 to 25 after infection to around 40 after vaccination, the increase was not significant. Among convalescent patients, a median 86.3% of the SARS-CoV-2-reactive clones seen after vaccination appeared only after vaccination, which suggests priming specific to the vaccine.

Library creation used PCR. At the Johns Hopkins FTIC core, DNA from the cultured CD4+ T cells underwent TCR sequencing with the Oncomine TCR Beta short-read assay. The QIAamp micro DNA kit was used to extract genomic DNA from the cultured CD4+ T cells. Oncomine TCR Beta libraries made from cultured CD4+ T cells were pooled using unique dual indexes and sequenced on an Illumina iSeq 100. Regarding the original processing steps: Non-productive sequences were removed, and CDR3s not starting with C, not ending with F or W, or shorter than 7 amino acids were discarded. The MANAFEST web application was used to identify antigen-specific clonotypes by comparing peptide-stimulated wells against reference wells and other culture wells. To be called positive, a clone needed an FDR below 0.05, an odds ratio above 5, and a productive frequency above 0.1% in at least two of three replicate wells. A clonotype was classed as cross-reactive if the clonotype showed significant expansion both in SARS-CoV-2 spike wells and in at least one common cold coronavirus spike condition. Using R version 3.6.1, CDR3 homology was evaluated through Levenshtein distances (stringdist) along with unrooted phylogenetic trees (ape). TCRdb handled the public reads itself, with Q25 trimming in fastp and clone calling in MiXCR, and kept productive beta chains. For every CDR3 protein sequence, its rows merge into one entry that carries the most common genes and DNA. TCRdb's processing, not the study's, gives the V and J calls here. The sample contains some 5,900 distinct CDR3 sequences, roughly 34% of them found a single time. The ten largest clones add up to 25% to 30% of the sample.

With respect to this clonotype: The antigen it recognizes is unknown. Base qualities are missing; no much larger clone stands one base away.

Explained via the paper, the treatment or condition label denotes: 10-day PBMC culture with coronavirus spike peptide pools or control peptides (ViraFEST assay). CD4+ T cells from unexposed donors were collected before the COVID-19 pandemic (2011-2018). The ViraFEST assay, used in the study, expanded antigen-specific T cells with peptide pools and then identified the expanded clonotypes through TCR sequencing. Each well held some 2 million PBMCs cultured in IMDM containing roughly 5% human AB serum and approximately 9.8 IU/ml IL-2, with about 9.1 ug/ml peptide pools added. Half of the culture medium was replaced with fresh IL-2-containing medium on days 3 and 7. CD4+ T cells were isolated after around ten days of culture through negative selection using the EasySep CD4+ T cell isolation kit. As far as cell numbers permitted, CD4+ T cells from unexposed donors were tested for reactivity against SARS-CoV-2 S and N as well as four spike pools from common cold coronaviruses. PBMCs were separated from whole blood using Ficoll-Paque Plus gradient centrifugation and then either used fresh or cryopreserved at -140C. Culture conditions were generally each tested in triplicate wells. Leukapheresis product for the unexposed donors was bought commercially.

The receptor was isolated from a human donor in good health. Recombination joined TRBV20-1 with TRBJ1-2; confidence is insufficient to name the D gene. The source material was CD4+ T cells from blood, cultured in vitro. The CDR3 region has the sequence CSASEGVHGYTF. The DNA sequence follows: TGCAGTGCTAGCGAGGGAGTCCATGGCTACACCTTC.